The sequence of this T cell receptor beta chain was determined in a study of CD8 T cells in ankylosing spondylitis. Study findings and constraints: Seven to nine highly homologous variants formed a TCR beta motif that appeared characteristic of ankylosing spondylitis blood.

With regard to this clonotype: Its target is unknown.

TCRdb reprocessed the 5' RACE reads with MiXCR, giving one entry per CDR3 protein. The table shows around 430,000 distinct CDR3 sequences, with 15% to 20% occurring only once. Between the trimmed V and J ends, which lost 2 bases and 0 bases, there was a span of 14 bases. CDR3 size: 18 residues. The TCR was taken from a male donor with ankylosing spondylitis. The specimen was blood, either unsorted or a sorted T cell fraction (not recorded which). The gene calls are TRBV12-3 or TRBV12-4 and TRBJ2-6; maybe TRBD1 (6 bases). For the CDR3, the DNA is TGTGCCAGCAGTTTAAGGACAGTTTTTTTCTCTGGGGCCAACGTCCTGACTTTC. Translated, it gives CASSLRTVFFSGANVLTF.